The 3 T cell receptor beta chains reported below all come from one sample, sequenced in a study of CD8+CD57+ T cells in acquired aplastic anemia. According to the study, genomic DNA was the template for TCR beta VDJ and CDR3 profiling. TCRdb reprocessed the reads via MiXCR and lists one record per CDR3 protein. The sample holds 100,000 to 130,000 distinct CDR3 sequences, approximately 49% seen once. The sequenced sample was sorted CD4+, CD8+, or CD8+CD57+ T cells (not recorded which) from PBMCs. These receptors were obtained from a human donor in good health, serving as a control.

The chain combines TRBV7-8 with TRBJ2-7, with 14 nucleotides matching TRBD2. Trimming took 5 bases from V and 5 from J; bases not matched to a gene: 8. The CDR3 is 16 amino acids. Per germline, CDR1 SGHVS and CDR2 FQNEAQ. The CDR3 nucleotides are TGTGCCAGCAGCCCTGCGGGACTAGCGGGGGCGGACGAGCAGTACTTC. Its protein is CASSPAGLAGADEQYF.

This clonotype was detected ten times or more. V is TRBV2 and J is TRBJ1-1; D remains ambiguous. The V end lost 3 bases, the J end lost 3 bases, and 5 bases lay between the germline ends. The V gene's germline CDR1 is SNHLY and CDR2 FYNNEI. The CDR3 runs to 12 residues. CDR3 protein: CASSEGYTEAFF. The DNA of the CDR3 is TGTGCCAGCAGTGAGGGGTACACTGAAGCTTTCTTT.

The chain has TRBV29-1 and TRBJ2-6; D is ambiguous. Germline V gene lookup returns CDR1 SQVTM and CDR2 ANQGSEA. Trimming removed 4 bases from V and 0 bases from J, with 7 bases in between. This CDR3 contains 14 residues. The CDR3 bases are TGCAGCGTTGGTCTAGGCTCTGGGGCCAACGTCCTGACTTTC. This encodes CSVGLGSGANVLTF.